Below, one T cell receptor beta chain is given with its context. Its antigen target is currently unknown. Per-nucleotide qualities are absent, and no much larger clonotype sits a single base away. Synthesis of TCR cDNA relied on 5'RACE template switching, a step that introduced a universal primer site along with unique molecular identifiers. cDNA synthesis was primed from both the TCR alpha and TCR beta constant segments. Library amplification used two PCR steps, and the second PCR step added sample barcodes and sequencing adapters. Sequencing of libraries was done on Illumina HiSeq 2500 (2x100 bp) or NovaSeq (2x150 bp). The original pipeline was this. Demultiplexing of reads and collapsing into UMI consensus sequences were performed with MIGEC, and V(D)J alignment was carried out with MiXCR. Vaccine-responding clonotypes were defined with edgeR using replicate PBMC samples, requiring FDR below 0.01 and a log2 fold change above 5 up to day 15. CD4 or CD8 identity was assigned to each bulk clonotype according to whether the clonotype was present at higher abundance in the sequenced CD4 repertoire or the sequenced CD8 repertoire. TCRdb passed the public sequencing reads through fastp at Q25 and MiXCR, retaining productive beta sequences. CDR3 protein duplicates are merged, each entry listing the most common genes and DNA. TCRdb, rather than the study authors, made the V and J calls. This sample holds about 230,000 distinct CDR3 sequences; less than 7.5% were observed only once. The ten biggest clones cover 1.1% of the sample.

Based on the germline V gene, the CDR1 and CDR2 sequences are ENHRY and SYGVKD. V was cut back by 2 bases and J by 4 bases, leaving a gap of 8 bases between them. The CDR3 contains 13 residues, cysteine and phenylalanine counted. The retained sequence is limited to the CDR3, 39 bases, with the frame set at the first base. The entry originates in a study of T cells after yellow fever vaccination (dated by TCRdb to between 2017 and 2020). For the wider study: Libraries from fractions with low cell numbers were prepared with the SMART-Seq v4 Ultra Low Input RNA kit. To follow T-cell clones before and after primary and booster YFV17D yellow fever vaccination, bulk TCR alpha and beta repertoires were sequenced over time. Two healthy male donors, one aged 18 to 30 and one aged 30 to 40 years, made up the cohort. Blood samples were taken at several timepoints before and after primary and secondary immunization, and bulk PBMC replicates and cell subsets were isolated.

Broad study findings and their caveats: FACS-sorted repertoires could contain abundant contaminating clonotypes from the bulk population, so computational filtering was required. A small share of clonotypes occurred in both CD4 and CD8 compartments, likely arising from convergent recombination. After the booster, most clones that had expanded after primary vaccination were detected again (about 95% of CD4 and 88% of CD8), suggesting broad maintenance of memory. The secondary T-cell response was found to be weaker but faster than the primary response, with a peak reached on day 5 rather than on day 15. The study included only a couple of donors, which limits how far the findings can be generalized.

Sample treatment or condition, as interpreted from the label and publication: live attenuated yellow fever vaccine strain. A standard Ficoll-Paque protocol was used to isolate PBMCs from peripheral blood. CD4 and CD8 T-cell fractions were isolated with Dynabeads CD4 and CD8 positive selection kits. TriZol was used to extract RNA from bulk PBMCs, CD4 and CD8 fractions, and dextramer-positive and dextramer-negative fractions. The input for sequencing was CD4+ T cells sorted from PBMCs, taken on the day of the yellow fever booster vaccination. The chain couples TRBV10-3 to TRBJ2-5; the D gene cannot be resolved reliably. The receptor was derived from a man between 25 and 39 years old who received the YFV17D yellow fever vaccine. The DNA is as follows: TGTGCCATCAGTGAGGGGTCCCCAGAGACCCAGTACTTC. Its protein product is CAISEGSPETQYF.